This T cell receptor beta chain emerged from a study of cytomegalovirus exposure and HLA in healthy donors. General study findings and limits: The study flagged some 180 TCR beta chains as cytomegalovirus-associated.

PCR primers comprised 60 Vbeta and 13 Jbeta primers. Only in-frame clones appear in the TCRdb table, and some are missing; sequencing was by immunoSEQ multiplex PCR. The profile shows about 160,000 clones, under 90% of them singletons. Worth noting for this clone: Its matching antigen is unknown.

The germline V gene has CDR1 SGHRS and CDR2 YFSETQ. The CDR3 is made up of 14 amino acids. With V trimmed by 4 bases and J by 5 bases, 7 bases remained unmatched. This clonotype was sampled from a man younger than 35 in good health and CMV-seronegative. The chain combines TRBV5-1 with TRBJ1-1; 8 nucleotides align to TRBD1. What was sequenced was PBMCs. CDR3 region: CASSPDRGGTEAFF. For the CDR3, the DNA is TGCGCCAGCAGCCCCGACAGGGGAGGGACTGAAGCTTTCTTT.